The rows below give T cell receptor beta chains drawn from one sample of a study of PD-L1 blockade in urothelial cancer. Clones were sequenced by immunoSEQ multiplex PCR, and TCRdb holds only the in-frame ones, with some missing. The data contain around 130,000 clones, roughly 80% of them seen just once; the ten biggest clones take up 3.2%. Sequences were derived from PBMCs, sampled around atezolizumab (anti-PD-L1) treatment. Receptors were obtained from a man aged 45-65 years with urothelial cancer. CDR3s include the opening cysteine and the closing phenylalanine or tryptophan. A D gene is named only where the DNA matches it firmly. Clone size is shown for a subset of rows, as once, few, many or a class of expanded clone.

CASTLAGPRVHSPLHF | TGTGCCAGCACCCTGGCGGGGCCCCGAGTCCATTCACCCCTCCACTTT | TRBJ1-6 | TRBV7-9 | . | .
CASSYGGTSGSGTIYF | TGTGCCAGCAGTTACGGGGGGACCTCAGGTTCGGGCACCATATATTTT | TRBJ1-3 | TRBV6-5 | . | .
CASSQVFGQGETQYF | TGTGCCAGCAGCCAAGTCTTTGGACAGGGAGAGACCCAGTACTTC | TRBJ2-5 | TRBV4-2 | TRBD1 | .
CASSSGTSGGNTGELFF | TGTGCCAGCAGCTCCGGGACTAGCGGGGGGAACACCGGGGAGCTGTTTTTT | TRBJ2-2 | TRBV5-5 | TRBD2 | .
CASSWGQGANEQFF | TGCGCCAGCAGCTGGGGACAGGGGGCTAATGAGCAGTTCTTC | TRBJ2-1 | TRBV5-1 | TRBD1 | .
CASSPRGMGYNEQFF | TGTGCCAGCAGCCCACGAGGGATGGGCTACAATGAGCAGTTCTTC | TRBJ2-1 | TRBV9 | . | .
CASSLVGEDTEAFF | TGTGCCAGCAGCTTAGTTGGGGAGGACACTGAAGCTTTCTTT | TRBJ1-1 | TRBV11-3 | . | .
CSVVVGLAVRETQYF | TGCAGCGTTGTCGTGGGACTAGCGGTGCGAGAGACCCAGTACTTC | TRBJ2-5 | TRBV29-1 | TRBD2 | .
CSVVTRDTEAFF | TGCAGCGTTGTGACGCGGGACACTGAAGCTTTCTTT | TRBJ1-1 | TRBV29-1 | . | few
CAFGGTLRNEQFF | TGTGCCTTCGGAGGGACTTTAAGGAATGAGCAGTTCTTC | TRBJ2-1 | TRBV10-3 | . | .
CASSRQGASNQPQHF | TGTGCCAGCAGTCGACAGGGGGCTAGCAATCAGCCCCAGCATTTT | TRBJ1-5 | TRBV6-1 | TRBD1 | .
CASSKNGSSNYGYTF | TGTGCCAGCAGCAAAAATGGGAGTTCTAACTATGGCTACACCTTC | TRBJ1-2 | TRBV21-1 | . | .
CASRRTGNYGYTF | TGTGCCAGCAGGCGGACAGGGAACTATGGCTACACCTTC | TRBJ1-2 | TRBV6-5 | TRBD1 | .
CASSLVRWDSPFF | TGTGCCAGCAGCTTAGTGAGGTGGGACTCCCCTTTCTTC | TRBJ2-1 | TRBV7-8 | . | once
CASSTRTANTDTQYF | TGCGCCAGCAGCACCCGGACAGCCAATACCGATACGCAGTATTTT | TRBJ2-3 | TRBV5-1 | . | .
CASNRGTGELFF | TGTGCCAGTAACAGGGGCACCGGGGAGCTGTTTTTT | TRBJ2-2 | TRBV19 | TRBD1 | .
CASSLTTEGQLIMNTEAFF | TGTGCCAGCAGCTTAACAACAGAAGGACAACTCATCATGAACACTGAAGCTTTCTTT | TRBJ1-1 | TRBV7-9 | . | .
CASTASWGNEQFF | TGTGCCAGCACCGCTAGCTGGGGCAATGAGCAGTTCTTC | TRBJ2-1 | TRBV28 | . | .
CASSLRDRFPDTQYF | TGTGCCAGCAGTCTACGGGACAGGTTCCCAGATACGCAGTATTTT | TRBJ2-3 | TRBV28 | TRBD1 | .
CASSLTSRGRDTGELFF | TGTGCCAGCAGCCTCACCTCCCGCGGGAGGGACACCGGGGAGCTGTTTTTT | TRBJ2-2 | TRBV7-3 | TRBD2 | .
CASSQSAYQASGYTF | TGTGCCAGCTCCCAATCGGCTTATCAGGCTTCTGGCTACACCTTC | TRBJ1-2 | TRBV18 | . | .
CASRRDRAVLTF | TGTGCCAGCAGACGGGACAGGGCCGTCCTGACTTTC | TRBJ2-6 | TRBV7-9 | TRBD1 | few
CASSHKTGTGYSGANVLTF | TGCGCCAGCAGTCACAAAACCGGGACAGGTTACTCTGGGGCCAACGTCCTGACTTTC | TRBJ2-6 | TRBV5-1 | TRBD1 | once
CASSSRQVYGDTIYF | TGTGCCAGTAGTAGCCGACAGGTCTATGGGGACACCATATATTTT | TRBJ1-3 | TRBV19 | . | .
CASRGQEKLFF | TGTGCCAGCAGGGGGCAGGAAAAACTGTTTTTT | TRBJ1-4 | TRBV27 | . | .
CSADPKPQYF | TGCAGTGCCGATCCTAAGCCGCAGTATTTT | TRBJ2-3 | TRBV20-1 | . | .
CASSSVGSPQETQYF | TGTGCCAGTAGTAGTGTTGGTAGCCCCCAAGAGACCCAGTACTTC | TRBJ2-5 | TRBV19 | . | .
CASSRTSSYNEQFF | TGCGCCAGCAGCCGAACTAGCTCCTACAATGAGCAGTTCTTC | TRBJ2-1 | TRBV4-1 | . | .
CASSPQTSDQETQYF | TGTGCCAGCTCACCCCAAACTAGCGACCAAGAGACCCAGTACTTC | TRBJ2-5 | TRBV18 | TRBD2 | .
CASTQHGNTIYF | TGTGCCAGCACCCAACATGGAAACACCATATATTTT | TRBJ1-3 | TRBV6-1 | . | .
CASSPPENYGYTF | TGTGCCAGCAGCCCCCCGGAGAACTATGGCTACACCTTC | TRBJ1-2 | TRBV5-5 | . | .
CASSWTGETEAFF | TGTGCCAGTAGCTGGACAGGGGAGACTGAAGCTTTCTTT | TRBJ1-1 | TRBV19 | TRBD1 | few
CAVTRGVSYGYTF | TGTGCCGTAACCCGAGGAGTCTCCTATGGCTACACCTTC | TRBJ1-2 | TRBV28 | . | few
CASSFHKIPTDTQYF | TGTGCCAGCAGCTTTCACAAGATCCCCACAGATACGCAGTATTTT | TRBJ2-3 | TRBV7-2 | . | .
CAIRGGDSGEAFF | TGTGCCATCAGAGGAGGGGATTCGGGTGAAGCTTTCTTT | TRBJ1-1 | TRBV10-3 | . | .
CATSRGQGATGELFF | TGTGCCACCTCCCGAGGTCAGGGTGCCACCGGGGAGCTGTTTTTT | TRBJ2-2 | TRBV19 | . | few
CASSPPPGQLEEKLFF | TGTGCCAGCAGTCCCCCCCCGGGACAGCTAGAGGAAAAACTGTTTTTT | TRBJ1-4 | TRBV28 | TRBD1 | .
CASSETSGTDTQYF | TGTGCCAGTAGCGAGACTAGCGGCACAGATACGCAGTATTTT | TRBJ2-3 | TRBV19 | TRBD2 | .
CASGQGTDTQYF | TGTGCCAGCGGACAGGGCACAGATACGCAGTATTTT | TRBJ2-3 | TRBV2 | TRBD1 | .
CASRSEGGAGGYTF | TGTGCCAGCAGGAGTGAGGGAGGGGCAGGTGGCTACACCTTC | TRBJ1-2 | TRBV2 | . | .
CASSPRSTGANVLTF | TGTGCCAGCAGTCCGCGGAGCACTGGGGCCAACGTCCTGACTTTC | TRBJ2-6 | TRBV6-1 | . | .
CASSSSGTGELFF | TGCGCCAGCAGCTCTAGCGGGACCGGGGAGCTGTTTTTT | TRBJ2-2 | TRBV10-1 | TRBD2 | .
CASLVSSGNTIYF | TGTGCCAGCCTGGTGAGCTCTGGAAACACCATATATTTT | TRBJ1-3 | TRBV7-9 | . | .
CASSPRGGDTQYF | TGTGCCAGCTCACCAAGGGGCGGAGATACGCAGTATTTT | TRBJ2-3 | TRBV18 | . | .
CASSSQTSGRGEQYF | TGTGCCAGCAGTTCCCAGACTAGCGGGAGAGGCGAGCAGTACTTC | TRBJ2-7 | TRBV6-6 | TRBD2 | .
CASSPRGGRETQYF | TGTGCCAGCAGCCCCCGTGGCGGCCGGGAGACCCAGTACTTC | TRBJ2-5 | TRBV7-2 | . | .
CASSLWGASGVSYEQYF | TGCGCCAGCAGCTTGTGGGGAGCTAGCGGGGTTTCCTACGAGCAGTACTTC | TRBJ2-7 | TRBV5-1 | TRBD2 | .
CASRSRLGTDTQYF | TGTGCCAGCAGGTCAAGGCTAGGTACAGATACGCAGTATTTT | TRBJ2-3 | TRBV28 | . | .
CASSLYTGVTETQYF | TGTGCCAGCAGCTTATACACGGGAGTCACAGAGACCCAGTACTTC | TRBJ2-5 | TRBV7-9 | . | .
CASSLGAVSDTEAFF | TGTGCCAGCAGCTTAGGAGCGGTCTCGGACACTGAAGCTTTCTTT | TRBJ1-1 | TRBV7-9 | . | .
CASSLQGAATNEKLFF | TGTGCCAGCAGCTTGCAGGGGGCTGCAACTAATGAAAAACTGTTTTTT | TRBJ1-4 | TRBV7-9 | TRBD1 | once
CASSLWSLVRTDTQYF | TGTGCCAGCAGCTTATGGTCACTTGTGAGGACAGATACGCAGTATTTT | TRBJ2-3 | TRBV7-9 | . | .
CASSPLGTSGSREQYF | TGTGCCAGCTCACCACTCGGGACTAGTGGGTCTAGGGAGCAGTACTTC | TRBJ2-7 | TRBV18 | TRBD2 | .
CASSRPGQGTMNTEAFF | TGTGCCAGTAGTAGGCCGGGACAGGGAACCATGAACACTGAAGCTTTCTTT | TRBJ1-1 | TRBV19 | TRBD1 | .
CAAGPLVPSYEQYF | TGTGCCGCCGGCCCACTAGTCCCTTCCTACGAGCAGTACTTC | TRBJ2-7 | TRBV28 | . | .
CASSLVPPVNEQFF | TGTGCCAGCAGCTTAGTCCCCCCTGTCAATGAGCAGTTCTTC | TRBJ2-1 | TRBV7-6 | . | .
CASSYSFRNTEAFF | TGTGCCAGCAGTTACTCTTTCAGGAACACTGAAGCTTTCTTT | TRBJ1-1 | TRBV6-5 | . | .
CASGLNAGNDGYTF | TGTGCTAGTGGTTTGAATGCAGGGAATGATGGCTACACCTTC | TRBJ1-2 | TRBV12-5 | . | .
CASSLAPGHNLYEQYF | TGCGCCAGCAGCTTGGCCCCGGGACACAACCTCTACGAGCAGTACTTC | TRBJ2-7 | TRBV5-1 | . | .
CASRAEQGSGANVLTF | TGTGCCAGCAGAGCTGAACAGGGCTCTGGGGCCAACGTCCTGACTTTC | TRBJ2-6 | TRBV9 | . | .